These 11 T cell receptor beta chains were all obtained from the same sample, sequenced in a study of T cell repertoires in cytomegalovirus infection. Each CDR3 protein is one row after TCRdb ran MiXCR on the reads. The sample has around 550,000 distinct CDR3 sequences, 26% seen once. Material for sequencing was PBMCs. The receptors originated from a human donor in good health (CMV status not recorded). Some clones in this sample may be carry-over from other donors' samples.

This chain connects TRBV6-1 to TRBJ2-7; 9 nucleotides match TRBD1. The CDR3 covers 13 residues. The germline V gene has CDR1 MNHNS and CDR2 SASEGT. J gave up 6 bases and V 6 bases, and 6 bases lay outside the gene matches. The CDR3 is CASRTGTGLEQYF. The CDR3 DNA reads TGTGCCAGCAGAACCGGGACAGGGCTCGAGCAGTACTTC.

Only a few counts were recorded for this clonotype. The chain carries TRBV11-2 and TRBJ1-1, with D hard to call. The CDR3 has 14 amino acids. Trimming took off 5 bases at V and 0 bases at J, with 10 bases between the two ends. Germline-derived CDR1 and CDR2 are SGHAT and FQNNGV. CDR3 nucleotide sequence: TGTGCCAGCAGCCAGAGGAGTATGAACACTGAAGCTTTCTTT. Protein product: CASSQRSMNTEAFF.

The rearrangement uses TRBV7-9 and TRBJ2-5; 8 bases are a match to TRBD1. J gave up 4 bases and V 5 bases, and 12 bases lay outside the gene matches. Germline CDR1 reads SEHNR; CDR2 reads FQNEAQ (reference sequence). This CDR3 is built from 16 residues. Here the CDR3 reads CASSLQRDRRVETQYF. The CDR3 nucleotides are TGTGCCAGCAGCCTACAACGGGACAGGCGGGTAGAGACCCAGTACTTC.

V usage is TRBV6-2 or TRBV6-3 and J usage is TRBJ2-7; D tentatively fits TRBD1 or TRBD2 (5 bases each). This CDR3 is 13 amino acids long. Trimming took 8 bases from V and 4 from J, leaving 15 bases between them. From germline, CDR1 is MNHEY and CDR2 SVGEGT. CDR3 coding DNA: TGTGCCAGCGGTTGGGACCGTGGATACGAGCAGTACGTC. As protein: CASGWDRGYEQYV.

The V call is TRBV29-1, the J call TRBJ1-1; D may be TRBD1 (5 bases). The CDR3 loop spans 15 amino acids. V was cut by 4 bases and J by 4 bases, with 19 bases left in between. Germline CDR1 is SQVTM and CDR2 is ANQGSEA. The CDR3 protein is CSVVYFLGRSTEAFF. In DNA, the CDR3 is TGCAGCGTTGTGTACTTTTTGGGGCGAAGCACTGAAGCTTTCTTT. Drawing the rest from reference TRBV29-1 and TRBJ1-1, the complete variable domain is SAVISQKPSRDICQRGTSLTIQCQVDSQVTMMFWYRQQPGQSLTLIATANQGSEATYESGFVIDKFPISRPNLTFSTLTVSNMSPEDSSIYLCSVVYFLGRSTEAFFGQGTRLTVV.

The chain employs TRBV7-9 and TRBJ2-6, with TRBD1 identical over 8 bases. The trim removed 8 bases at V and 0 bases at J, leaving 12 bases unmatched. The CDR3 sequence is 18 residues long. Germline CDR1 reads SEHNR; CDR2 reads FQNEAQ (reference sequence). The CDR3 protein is CASPDREFLRSGANVLTF. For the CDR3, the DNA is TGTGCCAGCCCGGACAGGGAGTTCCTCCGCTCTGGGGCCAACGTCCTGACTTTC.

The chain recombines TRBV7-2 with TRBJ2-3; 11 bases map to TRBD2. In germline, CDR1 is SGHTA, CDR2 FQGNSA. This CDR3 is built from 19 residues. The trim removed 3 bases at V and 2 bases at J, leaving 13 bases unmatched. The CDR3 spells CASSFITASGRSHTDTQYF. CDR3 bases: TGTGCCAGCAGCTTTATAACGGCTAGCGGGAGGAGTCACACAGATACGCAGTATTTT.

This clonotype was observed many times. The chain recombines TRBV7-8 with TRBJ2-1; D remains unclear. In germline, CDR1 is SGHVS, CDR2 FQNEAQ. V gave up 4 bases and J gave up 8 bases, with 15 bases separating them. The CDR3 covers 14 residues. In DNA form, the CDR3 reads TGTGCCAGCAGCTCACATCTCCGCTCTGATGAGCAGTTCTTC. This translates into CASSSHLRSDEQFF.

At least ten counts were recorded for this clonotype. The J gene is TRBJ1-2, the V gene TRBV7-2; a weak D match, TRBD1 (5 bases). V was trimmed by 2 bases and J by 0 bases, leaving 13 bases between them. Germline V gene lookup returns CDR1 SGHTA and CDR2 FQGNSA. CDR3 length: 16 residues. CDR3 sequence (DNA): TGTGCCAGCAGCTTAATGATTTCGGGGCCTAACTATGGCTACACCTTC. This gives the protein CASSLMISGPNYGYTF. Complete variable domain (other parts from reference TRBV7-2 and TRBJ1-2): GAGVSQSPSNKVTEKGKDVELRCDPISGHTALYWYRQSLGQGLEFLIYFQGNSAPDKSGLPSDRFSAERTGGSVSTLTIQRTQQEDSAVYLCASSLMISGPNYGYTFGSGTRLTVV.

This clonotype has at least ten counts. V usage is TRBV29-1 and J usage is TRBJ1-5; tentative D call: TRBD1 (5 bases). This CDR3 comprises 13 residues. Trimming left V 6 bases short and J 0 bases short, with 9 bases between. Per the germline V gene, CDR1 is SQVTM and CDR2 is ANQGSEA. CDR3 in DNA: TGCAGCGTCCGACAGCATAGCAATCAGCCCCAGCATTTT. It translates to CSVRQHSNQPQHF.

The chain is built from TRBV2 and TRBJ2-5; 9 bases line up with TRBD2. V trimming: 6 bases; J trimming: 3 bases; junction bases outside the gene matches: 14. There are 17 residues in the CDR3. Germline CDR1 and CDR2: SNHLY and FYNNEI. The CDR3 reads CASSHEKVLAGEETQYF. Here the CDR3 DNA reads TGTGCCAGCAGCCACGAGAAGGTGTTAGCGGGAGAAGAGACCCAGTACTTC.